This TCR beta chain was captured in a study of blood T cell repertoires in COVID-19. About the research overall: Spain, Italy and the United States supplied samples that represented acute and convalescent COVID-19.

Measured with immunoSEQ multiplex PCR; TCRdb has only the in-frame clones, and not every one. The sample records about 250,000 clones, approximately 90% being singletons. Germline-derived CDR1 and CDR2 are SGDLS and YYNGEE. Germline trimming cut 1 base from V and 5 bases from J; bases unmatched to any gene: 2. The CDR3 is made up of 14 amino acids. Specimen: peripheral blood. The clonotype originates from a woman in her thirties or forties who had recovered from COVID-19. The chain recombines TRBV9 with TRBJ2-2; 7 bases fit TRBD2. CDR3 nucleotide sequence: TGTGCCAGCAGCGTACTAGCGGAAACCGGGGAGCTGTTTTTT. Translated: CASSVLAETGELFF. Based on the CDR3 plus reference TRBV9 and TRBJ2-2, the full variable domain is DSGVTQTPKHLITATGQRVTLRCSPRSGDLSVYWYQQSLDQGLQFLIQYYNGEERAKGNILERFSAQQFPDLHSELNLSSLELGDSALYFCASSVLAETGELFFGEGSRLTVL.